The T cell receptor (beta chain) described here comes from a study of cytomegalovirus exposure and HLA in healthy donors. For this clone: The antigen remains unidentified.

Measured with immunoSEQ multiplex PCR; TCRdb has only the in-frame clones, and not every one. The profile shows 150,000 to 200,000 clones, around nine tenths of them singletons. Notes on the study in general: Listed as cytomegalovirus-associated were 150 to 200 TCR beta chains. Most TCR sequences were uncommon, yet certain public TCRs appeared in many donors. The tendency of first-cohort TCR clusters to co-occur in the 120 or so validation repertoires was identified by a subsequent analysis.

Trimming shortened V by 0 bases and J by 2 bases, and 12 bases separated the two germline ends. CDR3 length: 16 amino acids. The germline CDR1 and CDR2 sequences are LNHNV and YYDKDF (reference sequence). The donors were members of the approximately 120-subject validation cohort (separate from the roughly 670-subject first cohort). V gene TRBV15 combines with J gene TRBJ2-3; a weak D match, TRBD2 (6 bases). Sequencing was carried out using PBMCs. The clonotype was recovered from a woman aged 25 to 39 in good health and CMV-seronegative. In nucleotides, the CDR3 is TGTGCCACCAGCAGAGATGGCGGGGTTCCCACAGATACGCAGTATTTT. The encoded protein is CATSRDGGVPTDTQYF.